This T cell receptor beta chain appears in the sequencing data of a study of T-cell reconstitution after alpha-beta-depleted transplantation in children. Unique molecular identifiers featured in how the TCRbeta library was prepared. TCRdb analysed the PCR reads with MiXCR anew, one entry per CDR3 protein. The table shows about 480,000 distinct CDR3 sequences, with around 12% occurring only once. Only a few counts were recorded for this clonotype. Trimming at V came to 0 bases and at J to 8 bases, leaving 8 bases not matched to a gene. Germline loops: CDR1 DFQATT, CDR2 SNEGSKA (reference sequence). CDR3 size: 15 residues.

The receptor's source is a human donor who donated a stem cell graft to a child with combined immunodeficiency. The chain links TRBV20-1 to TRBJ2-1; 9 bases match TRBD2. The material was PBMCs from the stem cell graft donor, obtained from the stem cell graft. Here the CDR3 reads CSARDRDSGSYEQFF. The CDR3 bases are TGCAGTGCTAGAGATAGAGATAGCGGGAGCTATGAGCAGTTCTTC.